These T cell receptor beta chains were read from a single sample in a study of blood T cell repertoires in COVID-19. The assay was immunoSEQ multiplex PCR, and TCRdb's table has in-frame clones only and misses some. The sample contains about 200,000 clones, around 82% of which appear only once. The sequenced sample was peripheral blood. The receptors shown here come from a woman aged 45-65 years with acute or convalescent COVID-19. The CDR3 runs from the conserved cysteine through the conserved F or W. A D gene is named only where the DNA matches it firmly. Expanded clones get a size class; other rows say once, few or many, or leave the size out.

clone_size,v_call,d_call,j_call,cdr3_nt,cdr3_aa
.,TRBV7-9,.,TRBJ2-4,TGTGCCAGCAGCTTTCCCCGCGGGTTTCAGTACTTC,CASSFPRGFQYF
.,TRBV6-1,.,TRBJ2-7,TGTGCCAGCAGTGAAGACAGGGTCGGCGAGCAGTACTTC,CASSEDRVGEQYF
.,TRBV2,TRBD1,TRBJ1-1,TGTGCCAGCGCTAGACAGGGGGCAGGGAACACTGAAGCTTTCTTT,CASARQGAGNTEAFF
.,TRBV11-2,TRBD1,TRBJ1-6,TGTGCCAGCAGTTACAGGGGGAACAATTCACCCCTCCACTTT,CASSYRGNNSPLHF
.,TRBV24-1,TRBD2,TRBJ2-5,TGTGCCACCAGTGATTATGGACTAGCGGTCGGAGGAGAGACCCAGTACTTC,CATSDYGLAVGGETQYF
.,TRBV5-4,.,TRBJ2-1,TGTGCCAGCAGCACCGGGACTTTTAGGGCGTCAAACAATGAGCAGTTCTTC,CASSTGTFRASNNEQFF
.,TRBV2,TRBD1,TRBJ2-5,TGTGCCAGCAGTCCGGGACAGCTACAAGAGACCCAGTACTTC,CASSPGQLQETQYF
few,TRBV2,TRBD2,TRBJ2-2,TGTGCCAGCACGGGCGGGAGAGGGACCGGGGAGCTGTTTTTT,CASTGGRGTGELFF
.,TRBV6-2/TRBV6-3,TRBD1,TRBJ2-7,TGTGCCAGCAGCCCCCGGGACAGGAGCCTTCACGAGCAGTACTTC,CASSPRDRSLHEQYF
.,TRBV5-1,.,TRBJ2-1,TGCGCCAGCAGTTCCTCTAGCGTCCACAATGAGCAGTTCTTC,CASSSSSVHNEQFF
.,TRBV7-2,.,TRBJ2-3,TGTGCCAGCAGCGCAACAGGGTCCCCAGGTGCAGCGGATACGCAGTATTTT,CASSATGSPGAADTQYF
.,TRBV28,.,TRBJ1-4,TGTGCCAGCAGTCGGAGGGAGAATGAAAAACTGTTTTTT,CASSRRENEKLFF
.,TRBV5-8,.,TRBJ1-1,TGTGCCAGCAGCTTGTCCGGGGGGACTGAAGCTTTCTTT,CASSLSGGTEAFF
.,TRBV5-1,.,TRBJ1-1,TGCGCCAGCAGCTTGGCTATCGGTCTGAACACTGAAGCTTTCTTT,CASSLAIGLNTEAFF
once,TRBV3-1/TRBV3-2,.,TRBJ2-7,TGTGCCAGCAGTCGGAGCTCCTACGAGCAGTACTTC,CASSRSSYEQYF
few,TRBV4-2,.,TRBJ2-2,TGTGCCAGCAGCCAAGACACCGGGGAGAACACCGGGGAGCTGTTTTTT,CASSQDTGENTGELFF